Following are 28 T cell receptor beta chains from one sample sequenced in a study of T cell responses to AZD1222 COVID-19 vaccine. Repertoires were generated with immunoSEQ multiplex PCR, while TCRdb's copy carries only in-frame clones and drops some. Of some 150,000 clones listed, about 89% are singletons. Sequencing was performed on peripheral blood, taken on day 0 of AZD1222 vaccination. The receptors shown here come from an adult in good health.

The chain is built from TRBV7-3 and TRBJ1-2; D is possibly TRBD1 (5 bases). Between the trimmed V and J ends, which lost 5 bases and 4 bases, there was a span of 17 bases. Germline V gives CDR1 SGHTA, CDR2 FQGTGA. The CDR3 totals 15 residues. The CDR3 loop is CASSPSRDVRYGYTF. The CDR3 nucleotides are TGTGCCAGCAGCCCGTCCCGGGACGTTCGCTATGGCTACACCTTC.

The chain recombines TRBV10-3 with TRBJ1-2; the match to TRBD1 covers 10 bases. Looked up from germline, CDR1 is ENHRY and CDR2 is SYGVKD. With V trimmed by 6 bases and J by 7 bases, 8 bases remained unmatched. There are 14 residues in the CDR3. CDR3 DNA: TGTGCCATCAGCGGCCGGGACAGGGGAGGTGGCTACACCTTC. Its protein product is CAISGRDRGGGYTF.

V gene TRBV6-1 combines with J gene TRBJ2-1; 9 nucleotides line up with TRBD1. With 0 bases clipped from V and 3 bases from J, the junction kept 3 bases outside the gene matches. The CDR3 sequence is 16 residues long. Per the germline V gene, CDR1 is MNHNS and CDR2 is SASEGT. The CDR3 region is CASSEAWGQGYNEQFF. The CDR3 DNA reads TGTGCCAGCAGTGAAGCTTGGGGACAGGGCTACAATGAGCAGTTCTTC.

The V gene is TRBV5-5, the J gene TRBJ1-4; D possibly corresponds to TRBD1 (6 bases). The ends were cut back, 5 bases at V and 7 bases at J, with 18 bases in the middle. This CDR3 is built from 15 residues. Germline lookup yields CDR1 SGHKS and CDR2 YYEKEE (reference sequence). In DNA form, the CDR3 reads TGTGCCAGCAGGCCCGTCTGGGGGCTCGGTGAAAAACTGTTTTTT. Its translation: CASRPVWGLGEKLFF. Combining the CDR3 with reference TRBV5-5 and TRBJ1-4 gives the whole variable domain DAGVTQSPTHLIKTRGQQVTLRCSPISGHKSVSWYQQVLGQGPQFIFQYYEKEERGRGNFPDRFSARQFPNYSSELNVNALLLGDSALYLCASRPVWGLGEKLFFGSGTQLSVL.

The CDR3 is CASSYLWPNQPQHF. In DNA, the CDR3 is TGTGCCAGTAGTTATCTCTGGCCCAATCAGCCCCAGCATTTT. This chain connects TRBV19 to TRBJ1-5; no reliable D call. This CDR3 has 14 residues. The germline CDR1 and CDR2 sequences are LNHDA and SQIVND (reference sequence). V dropped 5 bases and J dropped 3 bases, with 11 bases sitting between them.

J is TRBJ2-3 and V is TRBV7-2, with D perhaps matching TRBD1 or TRBD2 (5 bases each). The germline CDR1 and CDR2 sequences are SGHTA and FQGNSA. The length of the CDR3 is 16 residues. V dropped 3 bases and J dropped 2 bases, with 15 bases sitting between them. The CDR3 is CASSLGRGGNTDTQYF. CDR3 bases: TGTGCCAGCAGCTTGGGACGCGGAGGAAACACAGATACGCAGTATTTT.

The rearrangement links TRBV4-1 to TRBJ2-5, with D unclear. The germline CDR1 and CDR2 sequences are MGHRA and YSYEKL. This CDR3 spans 14 amino acids. V was pared by 1 base and J by 5 bases, with 11 bases between. Here the CDR3 reads CASSQVPLGETQYF. CDR3 in DNA: TGCGCCAGCAGCCAAGTACCCCTAGGGGAGACCCAGTACTTC.

This sequence joins TRBV19 and TRBJ2-1; D is unclear. This CDR3 comprises 11 residues. V lost 4 bases and J lost 10, with 8 bases in between. Germline CDR1 is LNHDA and CDR2 is SQIVND (reference sequence). This CDR3 reads CASSNLWEQFF. The CDR3 region has the DNA TGTGCCAGTAGTAACCTTTGGGAGCAGTTCTTC.

This chain uses TRBV9 with TRBJ1-4, with D hard to call. CDR1 SGDLS and CDR2 YYNGEE come from the germline V gene. This CDR3 comprises 16 residues. Trimming stripped 1 base from V and 2 bases from J, with 12 bases between. The CDR3 nucleotides read TGTGCCAGCAGCGTATCCGGGAGGGCTACTAATGAAAAACTGTTTTTT. Amino acids: CASSVSGRATNEKLFF. The full variable domain, rest sourced from reference TRBV9 and TRBJ1-4, is DSGVTQTPKHLITATGQRVTLRCSPRSGDLSVYWYQQSLDQGLQFLIQYYNGEERAKGNILERFSAQQFPDLHSELNLSSLELGDSALYFCASSVSGRATNEKLFFGSGTQLSVL.

The table lists this clone with a few counts. The chain carries TRBV5-6 and TRBJ1-2, with TRBD1 matching over 8 bases. CDR1 is SGHDT and CDR2 is YYEEEE in the germline V gene. The CDR3 contains 19 residues. After removal of 3 bases from V and 2 bases from J, the junction contained 18 bases not matched to a gene. CDR3 nucleotides: TGTGCCAGCAGCTCCGACCAGAAGGACAGGGCCCTCCTGAACTATGGCTACACCTTC. Its translation: CASSSDQKDRALLNYGYTF.

This chain uses TRBV11-2 with TRBJ2-1; TRBD1 is a possible D gene (5 bases). Trimming stripped 3 bases from V and 5 bases from J, with 14 bases between. This CDR3 region has 15 residues. The V gene's germline CDR1 is SGHAT and CDR2 FQNNGV. The CDR3 sequence: CASSFPLGADNEQFF. Here the CDR3 DNA reads TGTGCCAGCAGCTTCCCGCTAGGGGCGGACAATGAGCAGTTCTTC.

The J gene is TRBJ1-1, the V gene TRBV7-9; D gene ambiguous. CDR1 is SEHNR and CDR2 is FQNEAQ in the germline V gene (reference sequence). Trimming took 4 bases from V and 4 from J, leaving 10 bases between them. CDR3 length: 13 residues. CDR3 nucleotide sequence: TGTGCCAGCAGCTCGGAGGGAAGCACTGAAGCTTTCTTT. It is translated as CASSSEGSTEAFF. Full variable domain (missing parts from reference TRBV7-9 and TRBJ1-1): DTGVSQNPRHKITKRGQNVTFRCDPISEHNRLYWYRQTLGQGPEFLTYFQNEAQLEKSRLLSDRFSAERPKGSFSTLEIQRTEQGDSAMYLCASSSEGSTEAFFGQGTRLTVV.

The V and J genes are TRBV4-2 and TRBJ1-4; D is possibly TRBD1 (6 bases). Trimming cost V 0 bases and J 8 bases, with 13 bases left between them. CDR1 and CDR2 (germline): LGHNA, YNFKEQ. The CDR3 loop spans 15 amino acids. In DNA, the CDR3 is TGTGCCAGCAGCCAAGAGGGGGGGGCAGGGGAAAAACTGTTTTTT. Translated, it gives CASSQEGGAGEKLFF.

This chain links TRBV28 with TRBJ1-5; D not certain. The CDR3 is 16 residues long. The V and J ends lost 3 bases and 0 bases respectively, with 12 bases between them. Germline lookup yields CDR1 MDHEN and CDR2 SYDVKM. This chain's CDR3 is CASSFYGITSNQPQHF. CDR3 DNA sequence: TGTGCCAGCAGTTTTTACGGTATTACTAGCAATCAGCCCCAGCATTTT. The complete variable domain, with remaining parts taken from reference TRBV28 and TRBJ1-5, reads DVKVTQSSRYLVKRTGEKVFLECVQDMDHENMFWYRQDPGLGLRLIYFSYDVKMKEKGDIPEGYSVSREKKERFSLILESASTNQTSMYLCASSFYGITSNQPQHFGDGTRLSIL.

The chain uses TRBV6-2 or TRBV6-3 and TRBJ2-1, with a weak D call TRBD2 (6 bases). Per germline, CDR1 MNHEY and CDR2 SVGEGT. V gave up 6 bases and J gave up 3 bases, with 15 bases separating them. The CDR3 length is 15 residues. Written as DNA, the CDR3 is TGTGCCAGCAGCCCGGAAGGGCGGGGCTACAATGAGCAGTTCTTC. This translates into CASSPEGRGYNEQFF.

The V and J genes are TRBV24-1 and TRBJ2-2, with D unclear. Germline lookup yields CDR1 KGHDR and CDR2 SFDVKD. CDR3 size: 12 residues. Deletions cut 4 bases from V and 7 bases from J, with 6 bases between. CDR3 in DNA: TGTGCCACCAGTGAACATCACGGGGAGCTGTTTTTT. The encoded protein is CATSEHHGELFF.

This clone is a singleton in its sample. This chain joins TRBV11-2 and TRBJ1-1; 7 nucleotides align to TRBD1. Germline trimming cut 6 bases from V and 5 bases from J; bases unmatched to any gene: 9. CDR1 SGHAT and CDR2 FQNNGV come from the germline V gene. The CDR3 loop spans 14 amino acids. The CDR3 spells CASRTGPPGTEAFF. The CDR3 nucleotides read TGTGCCAGCAGGACAGGGCCTCCGGGGACTGAAGCTTTCTTT.

A note on this clone: Other DNA sequences in this sample translate to the same CDR3. This sequence joins TRBV5-1 and TRBJ1-4; D might be TRBD1 (6 bases). Germline values: CDR1 SGHRS, CDR2 YFSETQ. The CDR3 contains 16 residues. V was pared by 0 bases and J by 4 bases, with 13 bases between. In DNA form, the CDR3 reads TGCGCCAGCAGCTTGGGTACAGGGCGGCTTAATGAAAAACTGTTTTTT. The encoded protein is CASSLGTGRLNEKLFF.

The J gene is TRBJ1-1, the V gene TRBV15; possibly TRBD1 for D (5 bases). The CDR3 runs 14 residues. V was trimmed by 8 bases and J by 6 bases, leaving 19 bases between them. CDR1 is LNHNV, CDR2 YYDKDF, per germline (reference sequence). The CDR3 nucleotides are TGTGCCACCCGCCGAGGGGCGCAGAGGGCTGAAGCTTTCTTT. This gives the protein CATRRGAQRAEAFF. Combining the CDR3 with reference TRBV15 and TRBJ1-1 gives the whole variable domain DAMVIQNPRYQVTQFGKPVTLSCSQTLNHNVMYWYQQKSSQAPKLLFHYYDKDFNNEADTPDNFQSRRPNTSFCFLDIRSPGLGDTAMYLCATRRGAQRAEAFFGQGTRLTVV.

This clone was found once. This chain joins TRBV28 and TRBJ1-6, with D possibly matching TRBD1 (6 bases). Germline CDR1 MDHEN, CDR2 SYDVKM. Deletions cut 6 bases from V and 1 base from J, with 25 bases between. The CDR3 is 20 residues long. The CDR3 DNA follows: TGTGCCAGCAGGAGGGTACAGGGAGATATTGTAAGGTCCTATAATTCACCCCTCCACTTT. The encoded protein is CASRRVQGDIVRSYNSPLHF.

In regard to this clone: At one boundary the junction diverges from the germline segment, which might be a read error. The rearrangement joins TRBV5-1 to TRBJ2-2; TRBD2 matches 10 bases. The length of the CDR3 is 15 residues. Germline V gives CDR1 SGHRS, CDR2 YFSETQ. DNA for the CDR3: TGCCCCAGCAGCCAGCGGGGGGGAGGCACCGGGGAGCTGTTTTTT. Translation gives CPSSQRGGGTGELFF.

CDR3 DNA sequence: TGTGCCAGCAGGCCAGCAGGACAGGCGTACGAGCAGTACTTC. Translated: CASRPAGQAYEQYF. The V gene is TRBV6-5, the J gene TRBJ2-7, with 7 nucleotides matching TRBD1. CDR3 size: 14 residues. J gave up 4 bases and V 6 bases, and 9 bases lay outside the gene matches. CDR1 MNHEY and CDR2 SVGAGI come from the germline V gene.

This chain joins TRBV10-2 and TRBJ2-7; 10 nucleotides line up with TRBD2. V trimming: 7 bases; J trimming: 3 bases; junction bases outside the gene matches: 6. The length of the CDR3 is 14 residues. Germline V gives CDR1 WSHSY, CDR2 SAAADI. Written as DNA, the CDR3 is TGCGCCAGCACTCTAGCGGGAGTAAGCTACGAGCAGTACTTC. It translates to CASTLAGVSYEQYF.

This clone was observed once. The V and J genes are TRBV24-1 and TRBJ1-2; D unresolved. The CDR3 is 13 residues long. Trimming stripped 5 bases from V and 7 bases from J, with 13 bases between. Germline V gives CDR1 KGHDR, CDR2 SFDVKD. This CDR3 is CATSVSWSGGYTF. The CDR3 DNA sequence: TGTGCCACCAGTGTCTCATGGAGCGGTGGCTACACCTTC.

This chain connects TRBV28 to TRBJ2-3, with 9 bases lining up with TRBD2. The CDR3 is 14 amino acids. With 7 bases clipped from V and 5 bases from J, the junction kept 7 bases outside the gene matches. Looked up from germline, CDR1 is MDHEN and CDR2 is SYDVKM. CDR3 coding DNA: TGTGCCAGCACCCCCGGGACTAGCTTAGATACGCAGTATTTT. It specifies CASTPGTSLDTQYF. Looking up the rest from reference TRBV28 and TRBJ2-3 gives the full variable domain: DVKVTQSSRYLVKRTGEKVFLECVQDMDHENMFWYRQDPGLGLRLIYFSYDVKMKEKGDIPEGYSVSREKKERFSLILESASTNQTSMYLCASTPGTSLDTQYFGPGTRLTVL.

The chain has TRBV19 and TRBJ1-1, with TRBD1 matching over 7 bases. The V gene end was trimmed by 6 bases and the J gene end by 2 bases; junction bases not matched to a gene: 9. The CDR3 is 15 residues long. Germline assignment: CDR1 LNHDA and CDR2 SQIVND (reference sequence). The CDR3, as DNA: TGTGCCAGTAGAAGGAGGGGGCAGCTAAACACTGAAGCTTTCTTT. The encoded protein is CASRRRGQLNTEAFF.

The chain recombines TRBV5-4 with TRBJ2-1; tentative D call: TRBD1 (5 bases). The CDR3 runs 11 residues. Trimming stripped 7 bases from V and 13 bases from J, with 15 bases between. Germline V gene sequence: CDR1 SGHNT, CDR2 YYREEE (reference sequence). The CDR3 region has the DNA TGTGCCAGCTCGACCGGCGACAGTCAGTTCTTC. Translated, it gives CASSTGDSQFF.

The gene calls are TRBV10-1 and TRBJ2-6; no clear D gene. V was trimmed by 2 bases and J by 0 bases, leaving 5 bases between them. There are 15 residues in the CDR3. Germline CDR1 reads WNHNN; CDR2 reads SYGVQD (reference sequence). The CDR3 loop is CASSETRSGANVLTF. The DNA for the CDR3 is TGCGCCAGCAGTGAGACTCGCTCTGGGGCCAACGTCCTGACTTTC.